This T cell receptor (beta chain) emerged from a study of CD8 T cells in ankylosing spondylitis. General observations from the study: Characteristic of ankylosing spondylitis blood, it appeared, was a TCR beta motif comprising several highly homologous variants.

Making the TCR beta libraries involved quantitative 5'-RACE with molecular barcodes. Via MiXCR, TCRdb re-called the 5' RACE reads, giving one row per CDR3 protein. This table holds roughly 700,000 distinct CDR3 sequences, roughly 20% found once. Comment on this clonotype: Its specificity is not known.

Germline assignment: CDR1 SGHTA and CDR2 FQGNSA. Trimming removed 1 base from V and 4 bases from J, with 13 bases in between. The CDR3 length is 15 residues. The sequencing input was blood, either unsorted or a sorted T cell fraction (not recorded which). The receptor was isolated from a male donor with ankylosing spondylitis. The genes are TRBV7-2 and TRBJ1-2, with no clear D. The CDR3 protein is CASSLVTAIGYGYTF. In DNA form, the CDR3 reads TGTGCCAGCAGCTTAGTTACAGCCATCGGCTATGGCTACACCTTC.